The 14 T cell receptor beta chains below were found in one sample sequenced in a study of cytomegalovirus exposure and HLA in healthy donors. This PCR relied on a set of 60 Vbeta primers and 13 Jbeta primers. Assay: immunoSEQ multiplex PCR; the TCRdb copy retains only in-frame clones and omits some. The repertoire consists of 250,000 to 350,000 clones, with about 80% occurring once and the leading ten covering roughly 0.3%. The sequencing sample was made of PBMCs. The receptor set was obtained from a girl aged 2 to 9 in good health and CMV-seronegative.

The chain carries TRBV6-5 and TRBJ2-7; 10 bases agree with TRBD1. CDR1 is MNHEY and CDR2 is SVGAGI in the germline V gene. This CDR3 is 15 amino acids long. V shed 5 bases and J 2 bases; nucleotides not matched to a gene: 6. This chain's CDR3 is CASSAGTGVPYEQYF. The CDR3 DNA follows: TGTGCCAGCAGTGCCGGGACAGGGGTCCCCTACGAGCAGTACTTC.

The J gene is TRBJ2-7, the V gene TRBV27, with D maybe TRBD1 (6 bases). The V and J ends lost 5 bases and 5 bases respectively, with 22 bases between them. Germline-derived CDR1 and CDR2 are MNHEY and SMNVEV (reference sequence). The CDR3 spans 16 residues. CDR3 sequence reads: CASSPMDSLKTHEQYF. The CDR3 bases are TGTGCCAGCAGTCCCATGGACAGCCTAAAAACCCACGAGCAGTACTTC.

The V and J genes are TRBV27 and TRBJ2-7; 9 bases are shared with TRBD1. V was clipped by 4 bases and J by 3 bases; unmatched bases: 7. Germline V gives CDR1 MNHEY, CDR2 SMNVEV (reference sequence). The CDR3 is 15 amino acids. CDR3 loop: CASSYTGTGNYEQYF. The CDR3 region has the DNA TGTGCCAGCAGTTACACCGGGACAGGGAACTACGAGCAGTACTTC.

The chain has TRBV11-3 and TRBJ2-7; D is unresolved. The CDR3 has 13 amino acids. Germline CDR1 is SGHNT and CDR2 is YENEEA. With 2 bases removed from V and 2 bases from J, the gap between germline ends came to 7 bases. The CDR3 DNA reads as TGTGCCAGCAGCTTATGTATCCCCTACGAGCAGTACTTC. Amino acid sequence: CASSLCIPYEQYF.

In its sample, this clone was seen a few times. The chain uses TRBV28 and TRBJ2-7; D is perhaps TRBD1 (6 bases). The germline gives CDR1 MDHEN, CDR2 SYDVKM. CDR3 length: 12 residues. Trimming left V 5 bases short and J 4 bases short, with 9 bases between. CDR3 region: CASSDRGYEQYF. The CDR3 DNA sequence: TGTGCCAGCAGTGATAGGGGGTACGAGCAGTACTTC.

This clone is a singleton in its sample. The rearrangement uses TRBV6-1 and TRBJ2-7, with 10 nucleotides matching TRBD2. Germline CDR1 MNHNS, CDR2 SASEGT. Trimming cost V 4 bases and J 2 bases; bases outside gene matches: 5. This CDR3 region has 15 residues. CDR3 coding DNA: TGTGCCAGCAGTGTTAGCGGGGGGATCACCTACGAGCAGTACTTC. Its protein is CASSVSGGITYEQYF.

The chain is built from TRBV2 and TRBJ1-2, with 7 positions matching TRBD1. CDR1 and CDR2 from the germline V gene are SNHLY and FYNNEI. The CDR3 consists of 17 residues. J lost 0 bases, V lost 6 bases, and 13 bases had no gene match. The CDR3 DNA is TGTGCCAGCAGACAGGGGACTCTAGTTCCTTCTAACTATGGCTACACCTTC. Amino acids: CASRQGTLVPSNYGYTF.

The table lists this clone with a few counts. The chain has TRBV9 and TRBJ1-1; D is possibly TRBD1 (5 bases). Germline assignment: CDR1 SGDLS and CDR2 YYNGEE. V lost 4 bases and J lost 0, with 19 bases in between. The CDR3 length is 17 residues. Here the CDR3 reads CASSPHQGGTMNTEAFF. The CDR3 bases are TGTGCCAGCAGCCCCCATCAGGGAGGTACAATGAACACTGAAGCTTTCTTT.

The rearrangement uses TRBV6-1 and TRBJ2-2; 11 bases align to TRBD2. The germline V gene has CDR1 MNHNS and CDR2 SASEGT. V gave up 8 bases and J gave up 3 bases; unmatched junction bases: 5. This CDR3 has 15 amino acids. The CDR3 loop is CASSPTSGDTGELFF. CDR3 in DNA: TGTGCCAGCTCCCCGACTAGCGGGGACACCGGGGAGCTGTTTTTT.

The chain employs TRBV11-2 and TRBJ1-1, with 8 bases fitting TRBD1. The CDR3 is made up of 15 amino acids. Germline V gene sequence: CDR1 SGHAT, CDR2 FQNNGV. Trimming took 5 bases from V and 5 from J; bases not matched to a gene: 10. The CDR3 DNA reads TGTGCCAGCAGCCCCCCGACAGGGGAATGGACTGAAGCTTTCTTT. Translated, it gives CASSPPTGEWTEAFF. Together with reference TRBV11-2 and TRBJ1-1, the CDR3 gives the full variable domain: EAGVAQSPRYKIIEKRQSVAFWCNPISGHATLYWYQQILGQGPKLLIQFQNNGVVDDSQLPKDRFSAERLKGVDSTLKIQPAKLEDSAVYLCASSPPTGEWTEAFFGQGTRLTVV.

This chain connects TRBV7-2 to TRBJ2-1, with TRBD1 matching 7 bases. Trimming at V came to 7 bases and at J to 8 bases, leaving 5 bases not matched to a gene. CDR1 and CDR2 (germline): SGHTA, FQGNSA. The CDR3 consists of 12 residues. The CDR3 loop reads CASTEGADEQFF. The CDR3 coding sequence is TGTGCCAGCACCGAGGGGGCCGATGAGCAGTTCTTC.

This chain uses TRBV7-9 with TRBJ2-3, with TRBD2 matching over 7 bases. Trimming cost V 3 bases and J 2 bases; bases outside gene matches: 8. The CDR3 covers 16 residues. CDR1 and CDR2 from the germline V gene are SEHNR and FQNEAQ (reference sequence). The DNA of the CDR3 is TGTGCCAGCAGCTTCTGGTCGGGAGGAGTCACAGATACGCAGTATTTT. It codes for CASSFWSGGVTDTQYF.

This CDR3 is CASSPAAASRRDTIYF. Here the CDR3 DNA reads TGTGCCAGCAGTCCCGCTGCGGCATCTCGGCGGGACACCATATATTTT. The chain joins TRBV27 to TRBJ1-3; no firm D call. The germline CDR1 and CDR2 sequences are MNHEY and SMNVEV (reference sequence). V was cut by 5 bases and J by 8 bases, with 22 bases left in between. The CDR3 is made up of 16 amino acids.

The chain recombines TRBV9 with TRBJ2-7; 7 positions agree with TRBD2. The CDR3 has 18 residues. V shed 4 bases, J shed 5 bases, and the junction held 21 bases outside the gene matches. Germline-derived CDR1 and CDR2 are SGDLS and YYNGEE. The CDR3 nucleotides are TGTGCCAGCAGCCCCCACGAGGACGGGGGGAGGCTGATCAACGAGCAGTACTTC. It specifies CASSPHEDGGRLINEQYF.